Presented here are 6 T cell receptor beta chains from one specimen sequenced in a study of neurological immune-mediated disorders. Via MiXCR, TCRdb re-called the 5' RACE reads, giving one row per CDR3 protein. The table lists approximately 45,000 distinct CDR3 sequences, about 13% of them singletons, with about an eighth in the top ten. Specified time point: longitudinal time-point 3. Sequenced sample: PBMCs. Receptor source: a man aged 30-40 years in good health.

This clonotype occurred many times. This rearrangement joins TRBV12-3 or TRBV12-4 to TRBJ2-1; 9 positions match TRBD2. The CDR3 is made up of 11 amino acids. The CDR3 coding sequence is TGTGCTAGCGGGAGAGGTGATGAGCAGTTCTTC. Translating gives CASGRGDEQFF.

This clonotype was observed a handful of times. This rearrangement joins TRBV6-1 to TRBJ1-1; no clear D. The CDR3 spans 11 residues. Germline loops: CDR1 MNHNS, CDR2 SASEGT. The V end lost 4 bases, the J end lost 2 bases, and 2 bases lay between the germline ends. CDR3 sequence reads: CASSGNTEAFF. The CDR3 nucleotides read TGTGCCAGCAGTGGAAACACTGAAGCTTTCTTT.

With respect to this clonotype: One base away lies a much larger clone, so this may be a sequencing read error. CDR3 DNA: TGTGCCAGTAGACCTCCCCAGGGGGAGGGCCGGAGAGAGCCGTTCTTC. It is translated as CASRPPQGEGRREPFF. The chain carries TRBV19 and TRBJ2-1; tentatively, D is TRBD1 or TRBD2 (7 bases each). This CDR3 is built from 16 residues. Germline V gene lookup returns CDR1 LNHDA and CDR2 SQIVND (reference sequence).

This clonotype was seen at least ten times. The chain uses TRBV20-1 and TRBJ1-3; no clear D. This CDR3 comprises 14 residues. The V end was cut by 1 base, the J end by 5 bases, with 12 bases between. Germline V CDR1 and CDR2: DFQATT, SNEGSKA (reference sequence). DNA for the CDR3: TGCAGTGCTAGAGGGTCGGGGTTTAGAAACACCATATATTTT. Protein product: CSARGSGFRNTIYF.

This clonotype appeared many times. The rearrangement uses TRBV5-1 and TRBJ1-1; D may be TRBD1 (5 bases). The ends were cut back, 4 bases at V and 1 base at J, with 17 bases in the middle. The CDR3 loop spans 16 amino acids. The germline V gene encodes CDR1 SGHRS and CDR2 YFSETQ. CDR3 DNA: TGCGCCAGCAGCCTTCTGCACGGGGGAAAGAACACTGAAGCTTTCTTT. Translating it yields CASSLLHGGKNTEAFF.

This clonotype was seen many times. This sequence joins TRBV20-1 and TRBJ2-7, with 11 bases aligning to TRBD2. The germline V gene has CDR1 DFQATT and CDR2 SNEGSKA (reference sequence). V lost 6 bases to trimming and J lost 5 bases; unmatched junction nucleotides: 9. This CDR3 is 14 amino acids long. This CDR3 reads CSATTPGLADEQYF. CDR3 DNA sequence: TGCAGTGCCACTACCCCGGGACTAGCGGACGAGCAGTACTTC.